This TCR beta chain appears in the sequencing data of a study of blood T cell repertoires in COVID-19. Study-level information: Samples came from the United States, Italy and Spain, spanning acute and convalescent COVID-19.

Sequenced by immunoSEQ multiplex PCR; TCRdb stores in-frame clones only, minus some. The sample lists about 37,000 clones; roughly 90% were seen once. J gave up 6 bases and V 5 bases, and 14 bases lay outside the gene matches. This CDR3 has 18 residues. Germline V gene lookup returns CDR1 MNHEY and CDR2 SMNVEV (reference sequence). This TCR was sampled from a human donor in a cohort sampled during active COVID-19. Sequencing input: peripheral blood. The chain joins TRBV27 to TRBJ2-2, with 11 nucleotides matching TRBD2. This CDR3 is CASSPLWGLAGGPGELFF. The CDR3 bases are TGTGCCAGCAGTCCTCTTTGGGGGCTAGCGGGGGGCCCCGGGGAGCTGTTTTTT.